This T cell receptor (beta chain) was observed in a study of blood T cells in healthy people across ages (dated by TCRdb to about 2015). For the study in its entirety: In model experiments, roughly one uniquely barcoded TCR beta cDNA molecule per two T cells was captured by template switching. Age-related changes in TCR beta repertoire diversity were measured in the study by deep sequencing normalized with unique cDNA molecular identifiers. The donors were divided into four age groups: young (average around 15 years), middle-aged (about 40), aged (roughly 66) and long-lived (approximately 74). To avoid experimental bias, donors of different ages were distributed randomly across sequencing lanes. The study analyzed two additional independent replicas of 1 million unique cDNA reads from the same blood draw for two donors, one aged 18 to 29 and one aged 80 or older. The investigation overall reported the following: Compared with the aged group, the long-lived group had more naive CD4+ T cells, fewer expanded clones and increased TCR diversity, a pattern suggesting age selection. Because profiling used bulk unsorted PBMCs, naive and antigen-experienced compartments could not be compared conclusively. Estimates of total diversity from one million sequenced T cells were regarded as lower bounds and underestimates. The percentage of naive T cells measured by flow cytometry correlated strongly with observed TCR beta diversity. Observed TCR beta diversity per million T cells fell roughly linearly with age, and a significant reduction was already apparent by age roughly 40. Donor CMV infection status was unknown, potentially confounding age-related changes in expanded clonotypes.

Libraries were constructed by 5' RACE. The sequencing machine was an Illumina HiSeq 2500. A second roughly 7 to 11 cycle PCR used a sample-barcoded 5' primer and a J-beta primer mix. A unique molecular identifier was introduced onto each TCR beta cDNA molecule by a template-switch 5' adaptor carrying 12 random nucleotides. Each sample yielded at least 3 million CDR3-containing paired-end reads. The Mint cDNA synthesis kit, primed by a TRBC-specific oligonucleotide, was used to synthesize first-strand cDNA from all RNA. Following uracil-DNA glycosylase treatment, all cDNA underwent a first 18-cycle PCR with the universal primers M1SS and BC2_uni_R. Per the original workflow: Normalization of each sample was performed by random selection of 1 million high-quality reads, each carrying a distinct molecular identifier. Instead of being binned into consensus sequences, reads that shared molecular identifiers were thrown out. MiTCR, set to a Q25 quality threshold and the strictest error-elimination algorithm, was used for CDR3 identification, clonotype clustering and error correction. A nonparametric unseen species model with Euler transformation was used to estimate lower-bound total TCR beta diversity. TCRdb trimmed public reads at Q25 via fastp, called clones via MiXCR and kept in-frame beta chains. CDR3 protein duplicates are merged, each entry listing the most common genes and DNA. TCRdb's processing, not the authors', yielded these V and J calls. Recorded for this sample are roughly 700,000 distinct CDR3 sequences; approximately 49% of them occurred a single time. The ten most abundant clones make up around a third of the sample.

In regard to this clonotype: Its antigen specificity is not known. No base qualities exist here, and no much larger clone lies one base off it.

The germline V gene gives CDR1 as SGHRS and CDR2 as YFSETQ. Including cysteine and phenylalanine, the CDR3 has 16 amino acids. The sequence is cut down to CDR3 DNA, 48 bases in frame from base 1. Trimming costs V 4 bases and J 0 bases, and their ends lie 13 bases apart. Donors were approximately 42 systemically healthy Caucasian individuals from Russia aged roughly 6 to 100 years. About 10 milliliters of peripheral blood were collected from each donor into EDTA-treated Vacutainer tubes. PBMCs were isolated by Ficoll-Paque density-gradient centrifugation, with at least 6 million obtained per sample. Total RNA, at least 6 micrograms per sample, was extracted from PBMCs with Trizol reagent. Naive CD45RAhigh/CD27high T cell percentages were measured by flow cytometry on a PBMC aliquot from every donor.

Sequenced: blood. The sequence is built from TRBV5-1 and TRBJ1-4, with no D gene named confidently. This TCR was sampled from a woman aged 60-75 years in good health. This receptor carries the CDR3 CASSPVPPSTNEKLFF. Here is the DNA: TGCGCCAGCAGCCCCGTTCCACCATCAACTAATGAAAAACTGTTTTTT.